This T cell receptor beta chain derives from a study of T cells in localized non-small cell lung cancer. Of note for this clone: The target antigen is unknown.

General study results and limits: Heterogeneity within the tumor remains possible, as just one region underwent sequencing. A higher density of T cells in blood coincided with extended overall survival. Uninvolved adjacent lung had higher T cell clonality than tumor and all other tissues. Among the top 100 tumor clones, a median around 60 appeared in adjacent lung.

V lost 6 bases to trimming and J lost 3 bases, with 15 bases between them. Per germline, CDR1 MNHEY and CDR2 SVGAGI. The CDR3 covers 15 residues. Profiled with immunoSEQ multiplex PCR; TCRdb holds only in-frame clones, not every one. The sample has nearly 15,000 clones; roughly 85% are singletons. The chain uses TRBV6-5 and TRBJ2-1, with D perhaps given as TRBD1 or TRBD2 (5 bases each). The sequences come from peripheral blood, collected before any cancer treatment. The receptor was isolated from a woman aged 40-69 years with stage I lung adenocarcinoma. The CDR3 loop reads CASRAGTLYYNEQFF. CDR3 DNA: TGTGCCAGCAGAGCCGGGACGCTTTACTACAATGAGCAGTTCTTC.